These 29 T cell receptor beta chains were sequenced from one sample in a study of T cells in Graves' hyperthyroidism and ophthalmopathy. Researchers amplified the TCR beta CDR3 regions from RNA transcripts. A set of HTBI primers served as the primers for a first-round RT-PCR of the TCR CDR3. TCRdb independently ran MiXCR on the multiplex PCR reads; one entry per CDR3 protein. The sample carries more than 150,000 distinct CDR3 sequences, approximately 15% recorded once. The sample was blood. The receptors were gathered from a woman aged 45 to 65 with Graves' hyperthyroidism.

The CDR3 coding sequence is TGTGCCAGCAGCCCCGGGGGCAATACGCAGTATTTT. This encodes CASSPGGNTQYF. V and J are TRBV6-1 and TRBJ2-3, with D tentatively TRBD1 or TRBD2 (6 bases each). CDR3 length equals 12 residues. Germline V gene sequence: CDR1 MNHNS, CDR2 SASEGT. V was pared by 6 bases and J by 7 bases, with 11 bases between.

In its sample, this clonotype was seen many times. The chain joins TRBV7-2 to TRBJ2-6, with TRBD1 matching 9 bases. The CDR3 is made up of 17 amino acids. V lost 5 bases, J lost 2 bases, and 7 bases stayed unmatched. Germline lookup yields CDR1 SGHTA and CDR2 FQGNSA. In DNA, the CDR3 is TGTGCCAGCAGCCGGGGACAGGGTCGGACTGGGGCCAACGTCCTGACTTTC. As protein: CASSRGQGRTGANVLTF.

This clonotype was seen many times. The chain recombines TRBV19 with TRBJ1-1; no firm D call. Trimming shortened V by 3 bases and J by 0 bases, and 14 bases separated the two germline ends. The length of the CDR3 is 16 residues. Germline V gene data show CDR1 as LNHDA and CDR2 as SQIVND (reference sequence). The DNA for the CDR3 is TGTGCCAGTAGTATTGATAAGGAGACGGTGAACACTGAAGCTTTCTTT. Translated: CASSIDKETVNTEAFF.

This clonotype has a count of ten or more. CDR3 nucleotide sequence: TGCGCCAGCAGCTTGGAGCGGGCTAATGAAAAACTGTTTTTT. Protein sequence: CASSLERANEKLFF. This chain links TRBV5-1 with TRBJ1-4; D unresolved. This CDR3 is 14 amino acids long. Trimming stripped 0 bases from V and 3 bases from J, with 6 bases between. Germline V gives CDR1 SGHRS, CDR2 YFSETQ.

There are many counts of this clonotype. CDR3 residues: CASSEFGGGRTDTQYF. As DNA, the CDR3 is TGTGCCAGCAGTGAATTTGGCGGGGGTCGCACAGATACGCAGTATTTT. This rearrangement joins TRBV25-1 to TRBJ2-3; 7 nucleotides agree with TRBD2. In germline, CDR1 is MGHDK, CDR2 SYGVNS. Unmatched junction bases numbered 5, after V lost 1 base and J lost 1 base. The CDR3 loop spans 16 amino acids.

This clonotype was detected many times. V is TRBV6-1 and J is TRBJ2-7, with 7 bases lining up with TRBD1. J was trimmed by 6 bases and V by 7 bases; bases with no gene match: 15. This CDR3 comprises 15 residues. The germline gives CDR1 MNHNS, CDR2 SASEGT. As DNA, the CDR3 is TGTGCCAGCACTCATGCCTCCGGGACAGCAAGCGAGCAGTACTTC. This translates into CASTHASGTASEQYF.

This clonotype showed up just a few times. V is TRBV3-1 and J is TRBJ1-4; 7 nucleotides agree with TRBD1. V lost 4 bases, J lost 0 bases, and 5 bases stayed unmatched. The germline V gene encodes CDR1 LGHDT and CDR2 YNNKEL (reference sequence). This CDR3 spans 16 amino acids. The CDR3 sequence is CASSRWTGATNEKLFF. The CDR3 DNA reads as TGTGCCAGCAGCCGTTGGACAGGTGCAACTAATGAAAAACTGTTTTTT.

This rearrangement joins TRBV7-2 to TRBJ1-2; D unclear. The V end lost 5 bases, the J end lost 6 bases, and 13 bases lay between the germline ends. Germline values: CDR1 SGHTA, CDR2 FQGNSA. The CDR3 runs to 13 residues. The CDR3: CASSPTWSDGYTF. CDR3 in DNA: TGTGCCAGCAGCCCGACGTGGTCGGATGGCTACACCTTC.

There are many counts of this clonotype. V and J are TRBV29-1 and TRBJ1-1; 12 nucleotides align to TRBD1. CDR1 is SQVTM, CDR2 ANQGSEA, per germline. Trimming cost V 6 bases and J 6 bases; bases outside gene matches: 8. The length of the CDR3 is 14 residues. CDR3 protein: CSVRDRGLFAEAFF. CDR3 nucleotide sequence: TGCAGCGTCCGGGACAGGGGGCTGTTCGCTGAAGCTTTCTTT.

As regards this clonotype: At one end, the junction sequence differs from germline, possibly due to a read error. The chain employs TRBV15 and TRBJ1-1, with 9 bases lining up with TRBD1. The CDR3 contains 16 residues. Germline CDR1 LNHNV, CDR2 YYDKDF (reference sequence). DNA of the CDR3: TGTGCCGCCAGCACCCGACAGGGGGGTATGGGCACTGAAGCTTTCTTT. It specifies CAASTRQGGMGTEAFF.

This sequence joins TRBV11-3 and TRBJ2-7; 14 bases agree with TRBD2. The CDR3 runs 17 residues. Germline V gene lookup returns CDR1 SGHNT and CDR2 YENEEA. J was trimmed by 7 bases and V by 1 base; bases with no gene match: 9. This chain's CDR3 is CASSLVLRTSGRWEQYF. The CDR3 DNA reads as TGTGCCAGCAGCTTAGTCCTGAGGACTAGCGGGAGGTGGGAGCAGTACTTC.

The table lists this clonotype with many counts. V and J are TRBV12-3 or TRBV12-4 and TRBJ1-2; D gene ambiguous. CDR3 length equals 13 residues. The V and J ends lost 0 bases and 7 bases respectively, with 9 bases between them. The CDR3 protein is CASSLAVRGGYTF. The CDR3 DNA sequence: TGTGCCAGCAGTTTAGCGGTGAGAGGTGGCTACACCTTC.

The chain joins TRBV20-1 to TRBJ2-7; TRBD2 agrees at 7 bases. The CDR3 spans 17 residues. V shed 0 bases, J shed 4 bases, and the junction held 15 bases outside the gene matches. The germline V gene encodes CDR1 DFQATT and CDR2 SNEGSKA (reference sequence). Written as DNA, the CDR3 is TGCAGTGCTAGAGATAGGCTTGGCGGGAGTATCGTGTACGAGCAGTACTTC. It is translated as CSARDRLGGSIVYEQYF.

In this sample, this clonotype turned up many times. This chain links TRBV20-1 with TRBJ1-3; D gene unclear. The V gene lost 3 bases and the J gene lost 6 bases, with 12 bases spanning the gap. CDR3 length: 13 amino acids. Germline values: CDR1 DFQATT, CDR2 SNEGSKA (reference sequence). This CDR3 is CSASVTEQNTIYF. The CDR3 DNA reads as TGCAGTGCTAGTGTCACAGAACAAAACACCATATATTTT.

The CDR3 coding sequence is TGTGCCAGCAGCGCTAGTGGGGGAGAGACCCAGTACTTC. It specifies CASSASGGETQYF. This chain uses TRBV11-2 with TRBJ2-5, with D perhaps being TRBD1 or TRBD2 (5 bases each). Germline V CDR1 and CDR2: SGHAT, FQNNGV. There are 13 residues in the CDR3. V lost 5 bases, J lost 4 bases, and 11 bases lay in between.

This clonotype has ten or more counts. The gene calls are TRBV11-1 and TRBJ2-3; D unresolved. Germline values: CDR1 SGHAT, CDR2 FQDESV (reference sequence). Trimming removed 5 bases from V and 1 base from J, with 13 bases in between. The CDR3 runs 15 residues. DNA for the CDR3: TGTGCCAGCAGCCAACGATGGGCAGGCACAGATACGCAGTATTTT. Protein product: CASSQRWAGTDTQYF.

In its sample, this clonotype was seen many times. V is TRBV13 and J is TRBJ1-5, with D perhaps TRBD1 (5 bases). V gave up 4 bases and J gave up 1 base, with 8 bases separating them. Germline V CDR1 and CDR2: PRHDT, FYEKMQ (reference sequence). The CDR3 is made up of 14 amino acids. CDR3 DNA sequence: TGTGCCAGCAGCTCCCGACAGAGCAATCAGCCCCAGCATTTT. Its translation is CASSSRQSNQPQHF.

This clonotype was seen repeatedly, ten times or more. The chain uses TRBV3-1 and TRBJ2-5; 9 nucleotides match TRBD1. V was pared by 1 base and J by 7 bases, with 7 bases of the junction left unmatched. Per the germline V gene, CDR1 is LGHDT and CDR2 is YNNKEL (reference sequence). The CDR3 consists of 15 residues. The CDR3 sequence is CASSQAVGQGLTQYF. The CDR3 region has the DNA TGTGCCAGCAGCCAAGCCGTGGGACAGGGATTGACCCAGTACTTC.

This chain links TRBV20-1 with TRBJ2-1; 7 bases fit TRBD2. The CDR3 contains 15 residues. CDR1 is DFQATT and CDR2 is SNEGSKA in the germline V gene (reference sequence). V lost 0 bases, J lost 4 bases, and 6 bases stayed unmatched. CDR3 protein: CSARDQGSGYNEQFF. CDR3 nucleotide sequence: TGCAGTGCTAGAGATCAAGGTAGCGGGTACAATGAGCAGTTCTTC.

The rearrangement links TRBV4-1 to TRBJ1-4; a weak D match, TRBD1 (5 bases). V dropped 4 bases and J dropped 4 bases, with 10 bases sitting between them. The CDR3 spans 14 residues. Germline V CDR1 and CDR2: MGHRA, YSYEKL. CDR3 residues: CASSRGLINEKLFF. Here the CDR3 DNA reads TGCGCCAGCAGCCGGGGACTCATTAATGAAAAACTGTTTTTT.

The J gene is TRBJ2-7, the V gene TRBV29-1; TRBD1 agrees at 9 bases. This CDR3 has 15 amino acids. Looked up from germline, CDR1 is SQVTM and CDR2 is ANQGSEA. The V and J ends lost 1 base and 0 bases, in that order; junction bases with no gene match: 4. The CDR3 bases are TGCAGCGTTGAAGGCGACAGGGGGTCCTCCTACGAGCAGTACTTC. Translation gives CSVEGDRGSSYEQYF.

A word on this clonotype: A much more abundant neighbour one base away suggests this may be a read error. V is TRBV29-1 and J is TRBJ2-2; TRBD2 matches at 8 bases. The CDR3 is made up of 15 amino acids. Germline lookup yields CDR1 SQVTM and CDR2 ANQGSEA. Written as DNA, the CDR3 is TGCAGCGCTGTAGCGGGACCGACGAACACCGGGGAGCCGTTTTTT. Amino acid sequence: CSAVAGPTNTGEPFF.

CDR3 loop: CASSRTSGGGVTTDTQYF. The CDR3 nucleotides read TGTGCCAGCAGCAGGACTAGCGGGGGGGGGGTTACGACAGATACGCAGTATTTT. The rearrangement joins TRBV28 to TRBJ2-3; 15 positions agree with TRBD2. The length of the CDR3 is 18 residues. CDR1 and CDR2 (germline): MDHEN, SYDVKM. J lost 3 bases, V lost 6 bases, and 10 bases had no gene match.

The sample holds a few counts of this clonotype. The chain links TRBV7-9 to TRBJ2-3; 14 bases line up with TRBD2. This CDR3 is built from 13 residues. CDR1 is SEHNR, CDR2 FQNEAQ, per germline (reference sequence). The V segment lost 5 bases and the J segment 13 bases; nucleotides outside the gene matches: 5. This CDR3 reads CASSPPTSGGEYF. CDR3 coding DNA: TGTGCCAGCAGCCCCCCGACTAGCGGGGGGGAGTATTTT.

This clonotype was detected ten times or more. This chain connects TRBV7-3 to TRBJ2-1; TRBD2 agrees at 9 bases. Germline trimming cut 0 bases from V and 7 bases from J; bases unmatched to any gene: 7. From germline, CDR1 is SGHTA and CDR2 FQGTGA. The length of the CDR3 is 16 residues. Here the CDR3 reads CASSLTPQTSGNEQFF. In DNA, the CDR3 is TGTGCCAGCAGCTTAACCCCCCAGACTAGCGGAAATGAGCAGTTCTTC.

In this sample, this clonotype turned up a few times. The V gene is TRBV20-1, the J gene TRBJ2-5; 9 positions match TRBD2. The CDR3 consists of 15 residues. CDR1 DFQATT and CDR2 SNEGSKA come from the germline V gene (reference sequence). J lost 6 bases, V lost 0 bases, and 8 bases had no gene match. The CDR3 nucleotides are TGCAGTGCTAGAGATTGGTTCGCGGGGGGGCAGACCCAGTACTTC. This encodes CSARDWFAGGQTQYF.

This clonotype was seen many times. The chain is built from TRBV18 and TRBJ1-1, with D unresolved. This CDR3 is built from 13 residues. Germline V gene lookup returns CDR1 KGHSH and CDR2 LQKENI. V gave up 3 bases and J gave up 0 bases, with 5 bases separating them. CDR3: CASSPTLNTEAFF. CDR3 DNA sequence: TGTGCCAGCTCACCCACATTGAACACTGAAGCTTTCTTT.

This clonotype was recorded many times. V usage is TRBV12-3 or TRBV12-4 and J usage is TRBJ1-5, with D possibly being TRBD1 (6 bases). CDR3 length: 15 residues. Trimming left V 7 bases short and J 1 base short, with 14 bases between. The CDR3 is CASKDGQQSNQPQHF. The CDR3 DNA follows: TGTGCCAGCAAAGACGGACAGCAAAGCAATCAGCCCCAGCATTTT.

This clonotype was detected ten times or more. The rearrangement uses TRBV7-8 and TRBJ2-3; 10 bases map to TRBD2. J gave up 3 bases and V 4 bases, and 10 bases lay outside the gene matches. The CDR3 is 17 amino acids. CDR1 and CDR2 from the germline V gene are SGHVS and FQNEAQ. CDR3 in DNA: TGTGCCAGCAGCTCTTTTAGCGGGGGGCTCACTACAGATACGCAGTATTTT. Translation gives CASSSFSGGLTTDTQYF.